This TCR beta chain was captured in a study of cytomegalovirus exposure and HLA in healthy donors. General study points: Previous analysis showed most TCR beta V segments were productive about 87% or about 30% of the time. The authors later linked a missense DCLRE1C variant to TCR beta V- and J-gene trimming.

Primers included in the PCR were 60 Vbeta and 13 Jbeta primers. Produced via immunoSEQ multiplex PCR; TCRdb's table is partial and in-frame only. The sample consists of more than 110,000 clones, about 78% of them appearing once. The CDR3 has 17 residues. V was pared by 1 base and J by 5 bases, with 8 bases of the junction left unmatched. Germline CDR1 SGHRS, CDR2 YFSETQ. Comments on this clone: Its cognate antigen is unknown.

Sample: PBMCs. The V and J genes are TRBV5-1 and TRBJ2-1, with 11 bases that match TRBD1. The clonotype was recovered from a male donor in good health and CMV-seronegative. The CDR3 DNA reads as TGCGCCAGCAGCTTGTCCGCCGGGACAGGGGGGCACAATGAGCAGTTCTTC. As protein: CASSLSAGTGGHNEQFF.